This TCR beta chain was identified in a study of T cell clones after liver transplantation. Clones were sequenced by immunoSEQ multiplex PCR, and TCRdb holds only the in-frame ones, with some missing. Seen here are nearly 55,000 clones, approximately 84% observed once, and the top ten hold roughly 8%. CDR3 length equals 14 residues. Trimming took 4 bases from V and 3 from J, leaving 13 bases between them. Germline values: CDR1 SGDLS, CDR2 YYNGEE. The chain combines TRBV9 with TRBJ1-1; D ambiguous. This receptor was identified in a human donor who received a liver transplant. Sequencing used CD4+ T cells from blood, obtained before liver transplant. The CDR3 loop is CASSLNARDTEAFF. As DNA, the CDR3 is TGTGCCAGCAGCCTCAACGCGCGTGACACTGAAGCTTTCTTT.